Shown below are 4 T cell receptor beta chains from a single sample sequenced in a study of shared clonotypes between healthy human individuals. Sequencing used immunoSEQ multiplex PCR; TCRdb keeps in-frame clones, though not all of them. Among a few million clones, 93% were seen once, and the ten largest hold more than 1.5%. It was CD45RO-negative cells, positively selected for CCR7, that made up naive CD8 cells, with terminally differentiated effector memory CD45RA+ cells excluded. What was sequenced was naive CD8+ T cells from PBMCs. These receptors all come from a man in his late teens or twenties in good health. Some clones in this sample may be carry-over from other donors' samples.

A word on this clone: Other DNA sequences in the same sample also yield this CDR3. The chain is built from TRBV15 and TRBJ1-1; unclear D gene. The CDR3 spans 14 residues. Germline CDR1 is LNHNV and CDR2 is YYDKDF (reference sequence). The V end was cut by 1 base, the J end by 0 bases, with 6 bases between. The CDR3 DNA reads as TGTGCCACCAGCAGAGGAGGACTGAACACTGAAGCTTTCTTT. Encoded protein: CATSRGGLNTEAFF.

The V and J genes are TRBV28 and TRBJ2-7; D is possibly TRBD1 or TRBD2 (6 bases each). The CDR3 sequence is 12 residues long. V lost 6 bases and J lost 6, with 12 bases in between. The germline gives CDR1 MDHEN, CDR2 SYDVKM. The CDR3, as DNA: TGTGCCAGCAGAGTGGGGGGCCCCGAGCAGTACTTC. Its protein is CASRVGGPEQYF.

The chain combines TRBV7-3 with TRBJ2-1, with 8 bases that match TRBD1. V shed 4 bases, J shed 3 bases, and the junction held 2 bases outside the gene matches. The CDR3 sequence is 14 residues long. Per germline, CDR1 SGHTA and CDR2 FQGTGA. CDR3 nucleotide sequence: TGTGCCAGCAGCTCCGGGACAGGCTACAATGAGCAGTTCTTC. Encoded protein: CASSSGTGYNEQFF.

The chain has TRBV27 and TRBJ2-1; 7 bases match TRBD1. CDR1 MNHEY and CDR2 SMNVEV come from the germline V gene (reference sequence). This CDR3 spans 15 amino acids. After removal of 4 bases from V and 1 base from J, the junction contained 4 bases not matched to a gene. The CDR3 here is CASSWGTASYNEQFF. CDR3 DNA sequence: TGTGCCAGCAGTTGGGGGACAGCATCCTACAATGAGCAGTTCTTC.